This entry concerns a single TCR beta chain. The data were produced by immunoSEQ multiplex PCR, yet TCRdb's version contains in-frame clones alone and is incomplete. The data contain some 50,000 clones, about 92% of them seen just once; the ten biggest clones take up roughly 0.19%. This entry is derived from a study of T cell changes during pregnancy in multiple sclerosis. Looked up from germline, CDR1 is SGHTA and CDR2 is FQGTGA. V shed 5 bases and J 4 bases; nucleotides not matched to a gene: 8. The CDR3 runs 16 residues. The input for sequencing was CD4+ T cells from peripheral blood mononuclear cells, taken in the second trimester of pregnancy. The clonotype was recovered from a female donor with multiple sclerosis, enrolled in a pregnancy study. The rearrangement uses TRBV7-3 and TRBJ2-2; 9 nucleotides match TRBD2. Written as DNA, the CDR3 is TGTGCCAGCAGCCGGACTAGCGATGTCGGCACCGGGGAGCTGTTTTTT. Amino acids: CASSRTSDVGTGELFF.